A selection of T cell receptor beta chains follows, all from one sample in a study of CXCR3-negative and CXCR3-positive naive CD8 T cells. TCRdb re-called the 5' RACE reads and gives one entry per CDR3 protein, without DNA. Recorded for this sample: about 130,000 distinct CDR3 sequences. The sample comprised naive CXCR3- CD8+ T cells from blood. Receptors were obtained from a human donor in good health. Some clones in this sample may be carry-over from other donors' samples. CDR3s include the opening cysteine and the closing phenylalanine or tryptophan. Fields, in order: J gene, V gene, CDR3 protein.

>TRBJ2-5|TRBV28
CASSLGFGRETQYF
>TRBJ2-1|TRBV13
CASSLRDQQFF
>TRBJ2-7|TRBV6-2/TRBV6-3
CASSYSDRTGYEQYF
>TRBJ2-2|TRBV6-6
CASTQIRPIPNTGELFF
>TRBJ2-7|TRBV7-8
CASGLGQGSYEQYF
>TRBJ2-1|TRBV7-9
CASSSQTGQGYNEQFF
>TRBJ2-1|TRBV20-1
CSEGPTETSYNEQFF
>TRBJ2-1|TRBV3-1
CASSQDLQRSYNEQFF
>TRBJ2-1|TRBV29-1
CSVVIQGRWNEQFF
>TRBJ2-7|TRBV29-1
CSVTGGTVSYEQYF